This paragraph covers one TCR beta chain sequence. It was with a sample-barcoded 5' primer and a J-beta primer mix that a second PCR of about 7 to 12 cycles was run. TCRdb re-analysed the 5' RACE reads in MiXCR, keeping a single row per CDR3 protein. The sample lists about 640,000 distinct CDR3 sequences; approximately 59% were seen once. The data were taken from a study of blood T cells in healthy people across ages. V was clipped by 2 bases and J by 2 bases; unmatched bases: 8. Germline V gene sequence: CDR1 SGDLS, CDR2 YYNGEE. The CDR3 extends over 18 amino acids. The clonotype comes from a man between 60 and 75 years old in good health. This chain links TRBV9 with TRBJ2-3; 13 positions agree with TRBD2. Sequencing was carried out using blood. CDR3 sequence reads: CASSVELAGGLDTDTQYF. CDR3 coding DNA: TGTGCCAGCAGCGTCGAACTAGCGGGGGGGCTCGACACAGATACGCAGTATTTT.